The TCR beta chain described here comes from a study of brain T cells in children with intractable seizures. Study-wide results and caveats: Viral specificity was inferred only from CDR3 similarity; HCMV serostatus was unknown.

Libraries were prepared by immunoSEQ multiplex PCR; TCRdb keeps only in-frame clonotypes and omits some of them. The sample records 300,000 to 400,000 clones, roughly 92% being singletons. Concerning this clone itself: The antigen is unknown.

The time point is: blood from clinic visit 5 months post-surgery; TSC patient then seizure free. Only cases whose brain tissue showed the highest T cell transcript signatures were sequenced. V gave up 0 bases and J gave up 9 bases, with 12 bases separating them. In germline, CDR1 is MGHRA, CDR2 YSYEKL. This CDR3 is built from 13 residues. The sequence derives from a boy younger than two with tuberous sclerosis and intractable seizures. The genes are TRBV4-1 and TRBJ2-7; D unresolved. Sequenced material: peripheral blood, taken 4 to 5 months after surgery. In DNA form, the CDR3 reads TGCGCCAGCAGCCAAGAGGCGAGCTCGTGGCAGTACTTC. Protein product: CASSQEASSWQYF.